The sequence of this T cell receptor beta chain was determined in a study of metastatic and nonmetastatic thyroid tumors. Study-level results: Malignant thyroid tumors reportedly exceeded benign nodules significantly in TCR beta diversity, with the difference appearing in blood and tumor.

This clone is labeled medium-sized. Its antigen is as yet unknown. Trimming removed 3 bases from V and 2 bases from J; junction bases left unmatched: 2. The length of the CDR3 is 16 residues. Looked up from germline, CDR1 is SGHTS and CDR2 is YDEGEE. From the PCR reads, TCRdb re-called clones with MiXCR. The sample comprises about 9,400 clones, approximately 31% of which are singletons, and 16% rests with the top ten. No treatment of any kind had been given to any patient before thyroid surgery. This receptor was obtained from a female donor with papillary thyroid cancer or a benign thyroid nodule (not recorded which). Some clones in this sample may be carry-over from other donors' samples. V gene TRBV5-8 combines with J gene TRBJ2-3; 14 nucleotides agree with TRBD2. Specimen: adjacent normal tissue. The CDR3, as DNA: TGTGCCAGCAGCTCGGGACTAGCGGGAGTCACAGATACGCAGTATTTT. This codes for CASSSGLAGVTDTQYF.